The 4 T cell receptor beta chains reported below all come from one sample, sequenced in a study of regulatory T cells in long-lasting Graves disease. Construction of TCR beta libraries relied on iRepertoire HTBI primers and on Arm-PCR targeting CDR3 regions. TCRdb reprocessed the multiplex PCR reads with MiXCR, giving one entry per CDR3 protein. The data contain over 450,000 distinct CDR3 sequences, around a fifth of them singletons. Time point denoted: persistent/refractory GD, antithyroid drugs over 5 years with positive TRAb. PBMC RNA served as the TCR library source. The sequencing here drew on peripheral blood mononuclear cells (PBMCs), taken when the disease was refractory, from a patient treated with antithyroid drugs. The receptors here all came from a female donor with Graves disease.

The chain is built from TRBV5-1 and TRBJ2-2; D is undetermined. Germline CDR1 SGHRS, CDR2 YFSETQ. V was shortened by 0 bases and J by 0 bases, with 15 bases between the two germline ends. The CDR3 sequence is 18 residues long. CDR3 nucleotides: TGCGCCAGCAGCTTGGTCCCTCTGACACTTACGAACACCGGGGAGCTGTTTTTT. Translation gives CASSLVPLTLTNTGELFF.

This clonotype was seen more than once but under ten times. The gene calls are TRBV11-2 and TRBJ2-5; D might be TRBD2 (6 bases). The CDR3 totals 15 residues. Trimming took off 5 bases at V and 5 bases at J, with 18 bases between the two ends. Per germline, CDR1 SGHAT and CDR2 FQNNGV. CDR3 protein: CASSPHGGTQETQYF. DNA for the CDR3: TGTGCCAGCAGCCCCCATGGAGGGACCCAGGAGACCCAGTACTTC.

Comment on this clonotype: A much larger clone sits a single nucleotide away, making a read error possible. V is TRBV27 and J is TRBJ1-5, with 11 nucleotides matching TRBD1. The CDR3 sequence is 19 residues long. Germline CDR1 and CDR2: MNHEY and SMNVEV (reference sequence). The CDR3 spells CASNLSPGQGAGGNQPQHF. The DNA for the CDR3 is TGTGCCAGCAATTTATCGCCCGGACAGGGGGCTGGTGGCAATCAGCCCCAGCATTTT.

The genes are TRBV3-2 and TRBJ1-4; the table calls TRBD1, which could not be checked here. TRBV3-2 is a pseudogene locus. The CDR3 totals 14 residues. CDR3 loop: CASSRGHSNEKLFF. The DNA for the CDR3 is TGTGCCAGCAGCCGCGGACACTCCAATGAAAAACTGTTTTTT.